The source of this T cell receptor (beta chain) is a study of TIL therapy for anti-PD-1-resistant metastatic lung cancer. The CDR3 consists of 15 residues. J was trimmed by 4 bases and V by 4 bases; bases with no gene match: 10. Germline V gene lookup returns CDR1 SGHNT and CDR2 YYREEE (reference sequence). Turning to this clone: The antigen remains unidentified.

Whole-study results and caveats: After infusion, TIL clonotypes partly replaced peripheral T cells and declined over months.

Sample time point: pre-treatment sample, taken before nivolumab and TIL therapy. Stage 4 NSCLC adults joined between late 2017 and 2020. The libraries were made with immunoSEQ v3. Sequencing depth was around 1.9 million read pairs for survey level, roughly 5-6.5 million for deep. Sequencing used immunoSEQ multiplex PCR; TCRdb keeps in-frame clones, though not all of them. The repertoire holds some 52,000 clones, with approximately 79% as singletons. The source material was blood, sampled at baseline. The clonotype originates from a woman aged 30 to 85 with non-small cell lung cancer. The V gene is TRBV5-4, the J gene TRBJ1-1; 7 bases line up with TRBD1. Here the CDR3 reads CASSIAQGVGTEAFF. In nucleotides, the CDR3 is TGTGCCAGCAGCATCGCTCAGGGGGTTGGCACTGAAGCTTTCTTT.